This T cell receptor beta chain is drawn from a study of control samples from healthy donors and cancer patients. The table came from immunoSEQ multiplex PCR; TCRdb's copy has only in-frame clones and leaves some out. The table includes about 58,000 clones, around 87% detected once. This clonotype was sampled from an older woman with lung cancer. The sequenced material came from PBMCs.

The CDR3 nucleotides are TGTGCCACCAGCCCCGGAAGTCGACTGGTGGGCGAGCAGTACTTC. Translating it yields CATSPGSRLVGEQYF. The rearrangement uses TRBV24-1 and TRBJ2-7; D uncertain. Germline assignment: CDR1 KGHDR and CDR2 SFDVKD. This CDR3 has 15 residues. V lost 7 bases and J lost 6, with 21 bases in between.